This T cell receptor (beta chain) was sequenced during a study of blood T cell repertoires in COVID-19. Looking at the study overall: Sites in the United States, Italy and Spain provided acute and convalescent COVID-19 samples.

The CDR3 is 15 residues long. CDR1 and CDR2 (germline): SNHLY, FYNNEI. The V end was cut by 6 bases, the J end by 3 bases, with 17 bases between. TCRdb's table, derived via immunoSEQ multiplex PCR, lists solely in-frame clones and lacks some. The sample has about 120,000 clones, 79% seen once; the top ten hold approximately 4.2%. This clone was recorded only once. This TCR came from a woman older than 75 with acute or convalescent COVID-19. Sequenced material: peripheral blood. This rearrangement joins TRBV2 to TRBJ1-1, with D possibly being TRBD1 (5 bases). The chain's CDR3 is CASRVRGGLDTEAFF. CDR3 nucleotides: TGTGCCAGCAGGGTTCGTGGGGGGTTGGACACTGAAGCTTTCTTT.